The 4 T cell receptor beta chains in this list originate from one sample, sequenced in a study of blood T cells in healthy people across ages. Next came a second PCR, run for about 7 to 12 cycles, which used a sample-barcoded 5' primer along with a J-beta primer mix. TCRdb used MiXCR to reprocess the 5' RACE reads, holding one entry per CDR3 protein. The table lists around 520,000 distinct CDR3 sequences, about 26% of them singletons. These data are also associated with another study on T cells of mothers and their children.

Sequencing was performed on blood. These receptors were taken from a boy aged 2 to 10 in good health.

In its sample, this clonotype was seen a few times. The V call is TRBV20-1, the J call TRBJ2-5; no clear D. The DNA end lines up better with TRBJ2-7; the J call may be wrong. Germline V gene sequence: CDR1 DFQATT, CDR2 SNEGSKA (reference sequence). The CDR3 consists of 15 residues. CDR3 amino acids: CSASPGIPLAYEQYF. DNA of the CDR3: TGCAGTGCTAGTCCCGGCATTCCTTTAGCCTACGAGCAGTACTTC.

To note about this clonotype: The conserved closing phenylalanine or tryptophan is absent in this CDR3, likely reflecting a read error. Because the CDR3's place on the DNA is in doubt, the DNA is left out and the CDR3 is given as listed by TCRdb. The chain employs TRBV29-1 and TRBJ1-1; TRBD1 is taken as the D call from the table, unchecked against the DNA. Counting both end residues, the CDR3 totals 13 amino acids. The germline V gene has CDR1 SQVTM and CDR2 ANQGSEA. CDR3 residues: CSVRDGGNTETFS.

The table lists this clonotype with a few counts. The gene calls are TRBV5-1 and TRBJ1-2, with 9 bases matching TRBD1. Germline CDR1 and CDR2: SGHRS and YFSETQ. CDR3 length equals 16 residues. V was pared by 9 bases and J by 6 bases, with 18 bases of the junction left unmatched. In DNA, the CDR3 is TGCGCCACCCCCTCGGGACAGGGTGACTCAGGAGATGGCTACACCTTC. Protein product: CATPSGQGDSGDGYTF.

Only one count was recorded for this clonotype. The junction and the germline gene differ at one end; a read error may be behind it. V usage is TRBV27 and J usage is TRBJ1-2, with 8 bases fitting TRBD1. Looked up from germline, CDR1 is MNHEY and CDR2 is SMNVEV (reference sequence). The CDR3 contains 14 residues. CDR3 coding DNA: TGTGCCAGCAGTTTATCGGGGACAGGATATGGCTGCACCTTC. It specifies CASSLSGTGYGCTF.